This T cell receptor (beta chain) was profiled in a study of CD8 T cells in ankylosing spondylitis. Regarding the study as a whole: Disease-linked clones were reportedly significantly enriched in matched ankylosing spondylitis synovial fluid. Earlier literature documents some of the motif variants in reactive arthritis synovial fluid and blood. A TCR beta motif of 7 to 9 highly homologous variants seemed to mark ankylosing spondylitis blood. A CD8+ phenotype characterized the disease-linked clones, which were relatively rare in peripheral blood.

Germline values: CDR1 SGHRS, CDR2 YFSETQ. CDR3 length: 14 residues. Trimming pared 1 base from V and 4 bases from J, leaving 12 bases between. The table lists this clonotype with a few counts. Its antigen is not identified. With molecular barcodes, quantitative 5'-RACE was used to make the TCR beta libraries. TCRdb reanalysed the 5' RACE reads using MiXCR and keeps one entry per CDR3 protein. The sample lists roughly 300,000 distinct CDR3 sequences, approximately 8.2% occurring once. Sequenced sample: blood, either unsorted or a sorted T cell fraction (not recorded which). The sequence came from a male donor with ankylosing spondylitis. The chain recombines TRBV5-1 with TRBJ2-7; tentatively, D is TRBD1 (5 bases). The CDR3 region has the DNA TGCGCCAGCAGCTTGACCGGGTCAGGGTACGAGCAGTACTTC. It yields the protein CASSLTGSGYEQYF. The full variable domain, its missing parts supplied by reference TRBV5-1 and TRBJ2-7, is KAGVTQTPRYLIKTRGQQVTLSCSPISGHRSVSWYQQTPGQGLQFLFEYFSETQRNKGNFPGRFSGRQFSNSRSEMNVSTLELGDSALYLCASSLTGSGYEQYFGPGTRLTVT.